These 31 T cell receptor beta chains share one sample of origin, sequenced in a study of cytomegalovirus exposure and HLA in healthy donors. Clones were read by immunoSEQ multiplex PCR, and TCRdb kept only the in-frame ones, dropping some. The top ten clones hold around 10% of a sample with 150,000 to 200,000 clones, 85% to 90% of them seen once. Specimen: PBMCs. All receptors derive from a woman aged 18-29 years in good health and CMV-seropositive.

This clone was found once. The DNA of the CDR3 is TGTGCCAGCAGCTTGGGGACAGGGGGCTACACCGGGGAGCTGTTTTTT. Residues: CASSLGTGGYTGELFF. V usage is TRBV13 and J usage is TRBJ2-2; 12 bases match TRBD1. This CDR3 has 16 residues. Germline V CDR1 and CDR2: PRHDT, FYEKMQ (reference sequence). Trimming at V came to 3 bases and at J to 3 bases, leaving 2 bases not matched to a gene.

The gene calls are TRBV6-6 and TRBJ1-1; D is ambiguous. CDR3 size: 13 residues. With 6 bases removed from V and 3 bases from J, the gap between germline ends came to 11 bases. Germline CDR1 and CDR2: MNHNY and SVGAGI (reference sequence). CDR3 in amino acids: CASSGIMDTEAFF. CDR3 nucleotide sequence: TGTGCCAGCAGCGGTATAATGGACACTGAAGCTTTCTTT.

This chain joins TRBV9 and TRBJ2-3, with D perhaps matching TRBD1 (6 bases). This CDR3 spans 14 amino acids. Germline-derived CDR1 and CDR2 are SGDLS and YYNGEE. Trimming left V 4 bases short and J 0 bases short, with 9 bases between. The CDR3: CASSPQGSTDTQYF. In DNA form, the CDR3 reads TGTGCCAGCAGCCCCCAGGGGAGCACAGATACGCAGTATTTT.

The gene calls are TRBV6-1 and TRBJ2-3; 8 bases fit TRBD1. The CDR3 runs to 13 residues. V gave up 9 bases and J gave up 3 bases; unmatched junction bases: 5. The germline V gene has CDR1 MNHNS and CDR2 SASEGT. CDR3 DNA: TGTGCCAGTCGGGACAGGTTTACAGATACGCAGTATTTT. It is translated as CASRDRFTDTQYF.

This sequence joins TRBV5-6 and TRBJ2-5; the D is unclear. Germline V lookup: CDR1 SGHDT, CDR2 YYEEEE. The CDR3 length is 12 residues. Trimming took off 4 bases at V and 4 bases at J, with 8 bases between the two ends. The CDR3 region is CASSHLRETQYF. CDR3 sequence (DNA): TGTGCCAGCAGCCATTTGAGAGAGACCCAGTACTTC.

This clone was detected only a few times. This chain uses TRBV18 with TRBJ2-7, with 14 nucleotides matching TRBD2. Trimming took 6 bases from V and 6 from J; bases not matched to a gene: 4. The CDR3 covers 14 residues. In germline, CDR1 is KGHSH, CDR2 LQKENI. DNA of the CDR3: TGTGCCAGCTCTCCCGGGACTAGCGGGAGCGAGCAGTACTTC. It translates to CASSPGTSGSEQYF.

This chain connects TRBV4-3 to TRBJ2-2; perhaps TRBD2 as D (6 bases). This CDR3 spans 16 amino acids. Germline V gene lookup returns CDR1 LGHNA and CDR2 YSLEER. V lost 0 bases and J 5 bases, leaving 13 bases between the germline ends. CDR3 amino acids: CASSQEPGLPTGELFF. The CDR3, as DNA: TGCGCCAGCAGCCAAGAGCCGGGACTCCCAACCGGGGAGCTGTTTTTT.

The chain couples TRBV6-1 to TRBJ1-1; D is ambiguous. The CDR3 loop spans 12 amino acids. Germline loops: CDR1 MNHNS, CDR2 SASEGT. V lost 6 bases to trimming and J lost 0 bases, with 5 bases between them. CDR3 nucleotide sequence: TGTGCCAGCAGGAGGGTGAACACTGAAGCTTTCTTT. This encodes CASRRVNTEAFF.

This chain joins TRBV6-1 and TRBJ1-5, with no clear D. This CDR3 region has 15 residues. V was clipped by 6 bases and J by 4 bases, with 16 bases between them. Germline values: CDR1 MNHNS, CDR2 SASEGT. CDR3 sequence reads: CASRDSGSLNQPQHF. The DNA for the CDR3 is TGTGCCAGCAGGGACTCCGGGTCTTTAAATCAGCCCCAGCATTTT.

This chain joins TRBV11-3 and TRBJ2-3; the D gene is possibly TRBD2 (5 bases). The CDR3 is 16 amino acids. Per the germline V gene, CDR1 is SGHNT and CDR2 is YENEEA. Trimming pared 2 bases from V and 0 bases from J, leaving 12 bases between. The CDR3 loop is CASSLTLSGSTDTQYF. The CDR3 region has the DNA TGTGCCAGCAGCTTAACTCTTTCGGGGAGCACAGATACGCAGTATTTT.

J is TRBJ2-7 and V is TRBV5-1, with TRBD2 as a possible D gene (6 bases). The CDR3 is 17 residues long. Germline assignment: CDR1 SGHRS and CDR2 YFSETQ. Trimming removed 4 bases from V and 0 bases from J, with 20 bases in between. CDR3 region: CASSQRGGPLSSYEQYF. Here the CDR3 DNA reads TGCGCCAGCAGCCAAAGGGGAGGTCCTCTCAGCTCCTACGAGCAGTACTTC.

The CDR3 here is CASSDVGGRSRELFF. DNA of the CDR3: TGTGCCAGCAGCGACGTCGGCGGGAGGTCAAGGGAGCTGTTTTTT. The chain employs TRBV7-2 and TRBJ2-2, with TRBD2 matching 8 bases. Germline V gene lookup returns CDR1 SGHTA and CDR2 FQGNSA. V trimming: 5 bases; J trimming: 9 bases; junction bases outside the gene matches: 11. CDR3 length: 15 amino acids.

The chain joins TRBV28 to TRBJ1-1; D might be TRBD1 (6 bases). This CDR3 spans 13 amino acids. V was shortened by 6 bases and J by 1 base, with 9 bases between the two germline ends. Germline V gives CDR1 MDHEN, CDR2 SYDVKM. As DNA, the CDR3 is TGTGCCAGCAGACAGGGCTGGAACACTGAAGCTTTCTTT. This sequence encodes CASRQGWNTEAFF. The full variable domain, completed using reference TRBV28 and TRBJ1-1, is DVKVTQSSRYLVKRTGEKVFLECVQDMDHENMFWYRQDPGLGLRLIYFSYDVKMKEKGDIPEGYSVSREKKERFSLILESASTNQTSMYLCASRQGWNTEAFFGQGTRLTVV.

V is TRBV30 and J is TRBJ2-1, with 10 positions matching TRBD2. CDR1 GTSNPN and CDR2 SVGIG come from the germline V gene (reference sequence). After removal of 4 bases from V and 6 bases from J, the junction contained 6 bases not matched to a gene. The CDR3 consists of 14 residues. CDR3 in amino acids: CAWTPRTSGNEQFF. In nucleotides, the CDR3 is TGTGCCTGGACCCCGCGGACTAGCGGCAATGAGCAGTTCTTC.

This chain joins TRBV7-2 and TRBJ2-1; tentative D call: TRBD2 (6 bases). V lost 1 base and J 5 bases, leaving 9 bases between the germline ends. Germline CDR1 reads SGHTA; CDR2 reads FQGNSA. There are 14 residues in the CDR3. The CDR3 loop reads CASSLEGGNNEQFF. The CDR3 nucleotides read TGTGCCAGCAGCTTAGAAGGCGGGAACAATGAGCAGTTCTTC.

J is TRBJ1-1 and V is TRBV5-4; 7 bases map to TRBD1. The CDR3 totals 14 residues. With 2 bases clipped from V and 2 bases from J, the junction kept 3 bases outside the gene matches. Germline V lookup: CDR1 SGHNT, CDR2 YYREEE (reference sequence). The CDR3 sequence is CASSFGQVNTEAFF. CDR3 nucleotides: TGTGCCAGCAGCTTTGGACAGGTAAACACTGAAGCTTTCTTT.

The V and J genes are TRBV6-6 and TRBJ2-1, with 11 bases that match TRBD2. The CDR3 runs to 16 residues. J was trimmed by 6 bases and V by 10 bases; bases with no gene match: 14. Germline V lookup: CDR1 MNHNY, CDR2 SVGAGI (reference sequence). The CDR3 protein is CAIQLTSGAFRNEQFF. CDR3 in DNA: TGTGCCATCCAGCTGACTAGCGGGGCTTTTCGCAATGAGCAGTTCTTC.

This clone was seen only once. V and J are TRBV4-3 and TRBJ1-1; D gene ambiguous. The CDR3 has 17 amino acids. Germline V gene lookup returns CDR1 LGHNA and CDR2 YSLEER. Trimming shortened V by 0 bases and J by 0 bases, and 14 bases separated the two germline ends. The CDR3 DNA reads TGCGCCAGCAGCCAAGATGTCAGCCGACGGGTGAACACTGAAGCTTTCTTT. Its translation: CASSQDVSRRVNTEAFF.

The V and J genes are TRBV5-4 and TRBJ2-1; 8 bases match TRBD2. Germline V gene lookup returns CDR1 SGHNT and CDR2 YYREEE (reference sequence). V was pared by 4 bases and J by 4 bases, with 10 bases of the junction left unmatched. This CDR3 region has 16 residues. Here the CDR3 reads CASSKSSAGGYNEQFF. In nucleotides, the CDR3 is TGTGCCAGCAGCAAGTCTAGCGCGGGAGGTTACAATGAGCAGTTCTTC.

The rearrangement joins TRBV10-3 to TRBJ2-7; 10 positions match TRBD2. Germline CDR1 is ENHRY and CDR2 is SYGVKD. With 2 bases clipped from V and 1 base from J, the junction kept 2 bases outside the gene matches. The CDR3 covers 15 residues. Here the CDR3 reads CAISEASGGSYEQYF. The CDR3 nucleotides are TGTGCCATCAGTGAGGCTAGCGGGGGATCCTACGAGCAGTACTTC.

The rearrangement joins TRBV7-5 to TRBJ2-7; the table's D call, TRBD2, has no DNA check behind it. TRBV7-5 is assigned pseudogene status. The CDR3 sequence is 17 residues long. The CDR3, as DNA: TGTGCCAGAAGCTTAGAGCGATCGGCGACGCAGACCTACGAGCAGTACTTC. This translates into CARSLERSATQTYEQYF.

The DNA of the CDR3 is TGTGCCAGCAGTCGACAGGGTACCTACGAGCAGTACTTC. This sequence encodes CASSRQGTYEQYF. The V gene is TRBV27, the J gene TRBJ2-7; TRBD1 matches at 7 bases. Germline CDR1 is MNHEY and CDR2 is SMNVEV (reference sequence). The CDR3 is 13 amino acids. V trimming: 5 bases; J trimming: 2 bases; junction bases outside the gene matches: 3.

V and J are TRBV19 and TRBJ2-7, with a weak D call TRBD1 (6 bases). The CDR3 is made up of 13 amino acids. Germline lookup yields CDR1 LNHDA and CDR2 SQIVND (reference sequence). V dropped 4 bases and J dropped 3 bases, with 10 bases sitting between them. The CDR3 is CASSTGVGYEQYF. CDR3 nucleotides: TGTGCCAGTAGTACAGGGGTCGGCTACGAGCAGTACTTC.

V and J are TRBV7-9 and TRBJ1-2; D may be TRBD1 (6 bases). Per the germline V gene, CDR1 is SEHNR and CDR2 is FQNEAQ (reference sequence). The CDR3 runs 16 residues. V lost 5 bases and J lost 0, with 16 bases in between. The CDR3 coding sequence is TGTGCCAGCAGCCGCCCCCCGGGACACGCTAACTATGGCTACACCTTC. Its translation is CASSRPPGHANYGYTF.

This chain links TRBV18 with TRBJ2-7; a weak D match, TRBD1 (5 bases). Per the germline V gene, CDR1 is KGHSH and CDR2 is LQKENI. This CDR3 is built from 15 residues. V was trimmed by 0 bases and J by 2 bases, leaving 11 bases between them. The DNA of the CDR3 is TGTGCCAGCTCACCACCTTCGGGCAGGGCCTACGAGCAGTACTTC. Protein sequence: CASSPPSGRAYEQYF. The variable domain in full, with the rest retrieved from reference TRBV18 and TRBJ2-7, is NAGVMQNPRHLVRRRGQEARLRCSPMKGHSHVYWYRQLPEEGLKFMVYLQKENIIDESGMPKERFSAEFPKEGPSILRIQQVVRGDSAAYFCASSPPSGRAYEQYFGPGTRLTVT.

The chain links TRBV15 to TRBJ1-1; D is possibly TRBD1 (6 bases). V lost 3 bases and J 0 bases, leaving 11 bases between the germline ends. This CDR3 is built from 15 residues. Germline loops: CDR1 LNHNV, CDR2 YYDKDF (reference sequence). Here the CDR3 DNA reads TGTGCCACCAGCAGCCCACAGGGACTGAACACTGAAGCTTTCTTT. Translating it yields CATSSPQGLNTEAFF. The variable domain in full, with the rest retrieved from reference TRBV15 and TRBJ1-1, is DAMVIQNPRYQVTQFGKPVTLSCSQTLNHNVMYWYQQKSSQAPKLLFHYYDKDFNNEADTPDNFQSRRPNTSFCFLDIRSPGLGDTAMYLCATSSPQGLNTEAFFGQGTRLTVV.

This chain uses TRBV2 with TRBJ1-4, with 7 bases fitting TRBD1. Germline V gene lookup returns CDR1 SNHLY and CDR2 FYNNEI. With V trimmed by 5 bases and J by 8 bases, 5 bases remained unmatched. The length of the CDR3 is 13 residues. The CDR3 sequence: CASSRDSGEKLFF. In nucleotides, the CDR3 is TGTGCCAGCAGTAGGGACAGTGGGGAAAAACTGTTTTTT.

This sequence joins TRBV6-4 and TRBJ2-3; 13 bases agree with TRBD2. There are 15 residues in the CDR3. Looked up from germline, CDR1 is MRHNA and CDR2 is SNTAGT. J lost 4 bases, V lost 2 bases, and 0 bases had no gene match. The CDR3 DNA sequence: TGTGCCAGCAGTGACGGACTAGCGGGAGCAGATACGCAGTATTTT. Translating it yields CASSDGLAGADTQYF.

The chain employs TRBV29-1 and TRBJ2-7; the match to TRBD1 covers 8 bases. The germline V gene has CDR1 SQVTM and CDR2 ANQGSEA. The CDR3 has 14 residues. V lost 4 bases to trimming and J lost 3 bases; unmatched junction nucleotides: 8. The CDR3 loop reads CSVVGGQDYYEQYF. CDR3 DNA sequence: TGCAGCGTTGTAGGGGGACAGGACTACTACGAGCAGTACTTC.

The rearrangement joins TRBV4-2 to TRBJ2-3, with 15 bases lining up with TRBD2. V was pared by 1 base and J by 1 base, with 12 bases of the junction left unmatched. The CDR3 totals 21 residues. CDR1 LGHNA and CDR2 YNFKEQ come from the germline V gene. This chain's CDR3 is CASSQAAWTSGRAGGTDTQYF. The CDR3 nucleotides are TGTGCCAGCAGCCAAGCCGCCTGGACTAGCGGGAGGGCCGGTGGCACAGATACGCAGTATTTT.

V usage is TRBV7-8 and J usage is TRBJ1-1; possible D gene TRBD1, 5 bases. CDR3 size: 15 residues. The V gene's germline CDR1 is SGHVS and CDR2 FQNEAQ. V was shortened by 3 bases and J by 1 base, with 12 bases between the two germline ends. The CDR3 is CASSLTPDRNTEAFF. The CDR3 DNA follows: TGTGCCAGCAGCTTGACACCCGACAGGAACACTGAAGCTTTCTTT.